The clone carrying this T cell receptor beta chain has a count of ten or more. This sample is drawn from a study of T cells in Graves' hyperthyroidism and ophthalmopathy. The investigators amplified TCR beta CDR3 regions from RNA transcripts. The TCR CDR3 first-round RT-PCR relied on the HTBI primer set. Each CDR3 protein is one row after TCRdb ran MiXCR on the multiplex PCR reads. The top ten hold about 33% of the sample, which has around 430,000 distinct CDR3 sequences, under 15% seen once. V shed 0 bases and J shed 0 bases, with 11 bases lying between them. The CDR3 length is 17 residues. Germline lookup yields CDR1 KGHDR and CDR2 SFDVKD.

The sample taken for sequencing was blood. The TCR originated in a woman under 40 with Graves' hyperthyroidism. The chain links TRBV24-1 to TRBJ1-5; D is undetermined. CDR3 protein: CATSDLRTGLSNQPQHF. In DNA form, the CDR3 reads TGTGCCACCAGTGATTTGCGAACTGGTCTTAGCAATCAGCCCCAGCATTTT.